The 17 T cell receptor beta chains in this list originate from one sample, sequenced in a study of cytomegalovirus exposure and HLA in healthy donors (dated by TCRdb to about 2017). The receptor library was made with the immunoSEQ multiplex PCR assay. For the multiplex PCR, a mixture combining 60 forward primers for TCR Vbeta segments and 13 reverse primers for TCR Jbeta segments was used. TCRdb limited this immuneACCESS table to in-frame rearrangements with V and J called. A share of clones is missing; checked studies link under half to unresolved V genes, and the rest is unexplained. The table for this sample lists 100,000 to 150,000 clones; 80% of them were counted only once. The ten largest clones take up approximately 0.93% of the sample. The sample was PBMCs. The receptors were gathered from a human donor in good health.

This chain joins TRBV18 and TRBJ1-1; 8 bases map to TRBD1. V was clipped by 8 bases and J by 1 base; unmatched bases: 9. Germline V CDR1 and CDR2: KGHSH, LQKENI. The CDR3 consists of 15 residues. The CDR3 reads CASSRDRTSNTEAFF. The CDR3 bases are TGTGCCAGCAGCCGGGACAGGACCTCGAACACTGAAGCTTTCTTT.

The chain links TRBV7-9 to TRBJ2-3; TRBD1 matches at 9 bases. V gave up 6 bases and J gave up 4 bases; unmatched junction bases: 8. CDR1 SEHNR and CDR2 FQNEAQ come from the germline V gene (reference sequence). The CDR3 contains 15 residues. CDR3 sequence: CASSHSGQGADTQYF. The CDR3 DNA reads as TGTGCCAGCAGTCATTCGGGACAGGGAGCAGATACGCAGTATTTT.

The V and J genes are TRBV5-5 and TRBJ2-7, with TRBD1 as a possible D gene (5 bases). Germline V CDR1 and CDR2: SGHKS, YYEKEE (reference sequence). Trimming took 4 bases from V and 0 from J, leaving 11 bases between them. The CDR3 has 14 residues. The CDR3 spells CASSTDSASYEQYF. In nucleotides, the CDR3 is TGTGCCAGCAGCACAGACAGCGCCTCCTACGAGCAGTACTTC.

About this clone itself: A read error may account for a junction end that differs from germline. V gene TRBV5-1 combines with J gene TRBJ1-1; D not resolved. The germline V gene encodes CDR1 SGHRS and CDR2 YFSETQ. The CDR3 loop spans 13 amino acids. The DNA for the CDR3 is TGTGCCAGCAGCTTAGGCCGGGGCACTGAAGCTTTCTTT. As protein: CASSLGRGTEAFF.

The J gene is TRBJ2-7, the V gene TRBV10-3, with D uncertain. V gave up 10 bases and J gave up 5 bases, with 18 bases separating them. Germline CDR1 and CDR2: ENHRY and SYGVKD. CDR3 length: 13 amino acids. CDR3 bases: TGTGCCAACGCCAACCGGTATGGAGACGAGCAGTACTTC. Protein sequence: CANANRYGDEQYF.

The chain is built from TRBV5-4 and TRBJ1-1, with 9 bases that match TRBD1. Germline values: CDR1 SGHNT, CDR2 YYREEE (reference sequence). This CDR3 is 14 amino acids long. Trimming removed 4 bases from V and 4 bases from J; junction bases left unmatched: 5. The CDR3 sequence: CASSPGQGATEAFF. The CDR3 nucleotides are TGTGCCAGCAGCCCGGGACAGGGTGCCACTGAAGCTTTCTTT.

The chain joins TRBV12-5 to TRBJ1-1; TRBD1 matches 8 bases. Trimming removed 1 base from V and 11 bases from J; junction bases left unmatched: 3. Germline V gene sequence: CDR1 LGHNT, CDR2 FRNRAP. This CDR3 region has 12 residues. The CDR3 protein is CASGLGTGWAFF. DNA of the CDR3: TGTGCTAGTGGTTTGGGGACAGGGTGGGCTTTCTTT.

The gene calls are TRBV9 and TRBJ1-1, with D perhaps matching TRBD1 (5 bases). Trimming took off 1 base at V and 4 bases at J, with 11 bases between the two ends. This CDR3 is built from 14 residues. CDR1 is SGDLS, CDR2 YYNGEE, per germline. CDR3 loop: CASSVSGYGTEAFF. The CDR3 DNA reads TGTGCCAGCAGCGTATCAGGGTATGGCACTGAAGCTTTCTTT.

The V call is TRBV11-2, the J call TRBJ1-3; no clear D gene. There are 15 residues in the CDR3. The V end lost 1 base, the J end lost 2 bases, and 9 bases lay between the germline ends. Germline V gene data show CDR1 as SGHAT and CDR2 as FQNNGV. CDR3 loop: CASSLGGRAGNTIYF. The CDR3 bases are TGTGCCAGCAGCTTAGGTGGTCGGGCTGGAAACACCATATATTTT.

The CDR3 bases are TGTGCCAGTACCGTGTCTGGGGCCAACGTCCTGACTTTC. Amino acids: CASTVSGANVLTF. V is TRBV19 and J is TRBJ2-6; D call uncertain. Trimming stripped 7 bases from V and 1 base from J, with 5 bases between. CDR3 size: 13 residues. Germline CDR1 reads LNHDA; CDR2 reads SQIVND (reference sequence).

V usage is TRBV25-1 and J usage is TRBJ1-4; the D gene is possibly TRBD1 (6 bases). V was cut by 2 bases and J by 4 bases, with 11 bases left in between. The CDR3 spans 15 residues. Germline V gene lookup returns CDR1 MGHDK and CDR2 SYGVNS. For the CDR3, the DNA is TGTGCCAGCAGTGAACCGGGCAGGGGTAATGAAAAACTGTTTTTT. This gives the protein CASSEPGRGNEKLFF.

J is TRBJ2-1 and V is TRBV7-2; 13 bases agree with TRBD2. From germline, CDR1 is SGHTA and CDR2 FQGNSA. J was trimmed by 7 bases and V by 5 bases; bases with no gene match: 5. The CDR3 is made up of 15 amino acids. CDR3 DNA: TGTGCCAGCAGCATGAGACTAGCGGGGGGAAATGAGCAGTTCTTC. Amino acid sequence: CASSMRLAGGNEQFF. Drawing the rest from reference TRBV7-2 and TRBJ2-1, the complete variable domain is GAGVSQSPSNKVTEKGKDVELRCDPISGHTALYWYRQSLGQGLEFLIYFQGNSAPDKSGLPSDRFSAERTGGSVSTLTIQRTQQEDSAVYLCASSMRLAGGNEQFFGPGTRLTVL.

This clone has a handful of counts. The chain recombines TRBV28 with TRBJ2-2; 10 bases are shared with TRBD1. The CDR3 consists of 15 residues. V lost 6 bases, J lost 7 bases, and 8 bases stayed unmatched. CDR1 is MDHEN and CDR2 is SYDVKM in the germline V gene. The CDR3 reads CASRERQGAIGELFF. The CDR3 DNA reads TGTGCCAGCAGGGAGAGACAGGGGGCGATCGGGGAGCTGTTTTTT.

This clone was found a few times. The rearrangement links TRBV10-3 to TRBJ2-7, with a weak D call TRBD1 (6 bases). V lost 4 bases and J lost 0, with 13 bases in between. The germline V gene encodes CDR1 ENHRY and CDR2 SYGVKD. The CDR3 is 15 amino acids. The CDR3 nucleotides read TGTGCCATCAGTGGGACCGACAGGAACTCCTACGAGCAGTACTTC. Translation: CAISGTDRNSYEQYF.

This rearrangement joins TRBV5-1 to TRBJ1-5; 9 nucleotides match TRBD1. The CDR3 contains 15 residues. The germline V gene has CDR1 SGHRS and CDR2 YFSETQ. V lost 4 bases, J lost 7 bases, and 9 bases stayed unmatched. DNA for the CDR3: TGCGCCAGCAGCCCAGGGACAGGGCAAAAACAGCCCCAGCATTTT. Translated: CASSPGTGQKQPQHF.

CDR3 nucleotide sequence: TGTGCCAGTAGTGACTCCGGGACAGGGGGCTACGAGCAGTACTTC. This codes for CASSDSGTGGYEQYF. V is TRBV19 and J is TRBJ2-7, with 11 bases lining up with TRBD1. The CDR3 extends over 15 amino acids. The trim removed 5 bases at V and 3 bases at J, leaving 6 bases unmatched. CDR1 and CDR2 (germline): LNHDA, SQIVND (reference sequence).

This clone was seen a single time. The chain couples TRBV9 to TRBJ1-1, with no clear D. CDR1 and CDR2 (germline): SGDLS, YYNGEE. The V end was cut by 0 bases, the J end by 0 bases, with 9 bases between. This CDR3 has 15 residues. CDR3 coding DNA: TGTGCCAGCAGCGTAGTTCCAGACATGAACACTGAAGCTTTCTTT. Translation gives CASSVVPDMNTEAFF.